A single sample gave rise to the 18 T cell receptor beta chains below, sequenced in a study of blood T cells in healthy people across ages. The use of a sample-barcoded 5' primer and a J-beta primer mix characterized a second PCR of about 6 to 12 cycles. Via MiXCR, TCRdb re-called the 5' RACE reads, giving one row per CDR3 protein. The data contain 750,000 to 950,000 distinct CDR3 sequences, roughly 50% of them singletons. Sequencing was performed on blood. The receptors here all came from an elderly man in good health.

This clonotype was picked up one time. The junction departs from the called germline gene at one end, perhaps through a read error. The chain uses TRBV4-1 and TRBJ2-1; 8 nucleotides align to TRBD2. Germline V lookup: CDR1 MGHRA, CDR2 YSYEKL. The CDR3 has 15 amino acids. This CDR3 is CASRWDSGTYNERFF. For the CDR3, the DNA is TGCGCCAGCAGGTGGGATAGCGGGACCTACAATGAGCGGTTCTTC.

This clonotype was observed a handful of times. The chain joins TRBV20-1 to TRBJ2-5; unclear D gene. CDR3 size: 15 residues. V shed 0 bases and J shed 2 bases, with 13 bases lying between them. CDR1 is DFQATT, CDR2 SNEGSKA, per germline (reference sequence). CDR3 in DNA: TGCAGTGCTAGAGATTCTGGATCGAGACAAGAGACCCAGTACTTC. Protein product: CSARDSGSRQETQYF.

The chain combines TRBV6-5 with TRBJ2-5; no clear D gene. The CDR3 consists of 14 residues. CDR1 MNHEY and CDR2 SVGAGI come from the germline V gene. V lost 0 bases and J 5 bases, leaving 10 bases between the germline ends. The CDR3 DNA sequence: TGTGCCAGCAGTTACTCGTACCCCTGGGAGACCCAGTACTTC. Translating it yields CASSYSYPWETQYF.

The chain has TRBV5-1 and TRBJ2-7; no clear D gene. Germline CDR1 SGHRS, CDR2 YFSETQ. V lost 2 bases, J lost 3 bases, and 12 bases lay in between. This CDR3 contains 14 residues. As DNA, the CDR3 is TGCGCCAGCAGCTTTGACACAAGGGACTACGAGCAGTACTTC. It specifies CASSFDTRDYEQYF.

This clonotype was detected many times. The chain combines TRBV7-2 with TRBJ2-7; D is undetermined. The length of the CDR3 is 11 residues. Germline CDR1 is SGHTA and CDR2 is FQGNSA. Trimming pared 5 bases from V and 2 bases from J, leaving 4 bases between. The CDR3: CASSRAYEQYF. The DNA of the CDR3 is TGTGCCAGCAGCCGGGCCTACGAGCAGTACTTC.

V and J are TRBV29-1 and TRBJ2-3; tentatively, D is TRBD1 or TRBD2 (5 bases each). Trimming took 6 bases from V and 0 from J, leaving 16 bases between them. The CDR3 consists of 15 residues. Germline values: CDR1 SQVTM, CDR2 ANQGSEA. CDR3 nucleotide sequence: TGCAGCGTACTGGGGGTGGGACGAAGCACAGATACGCAGTATTTT. It yields the protein CSVLGVGRSTDTQYF.

V and J are TRBV20-1 and TRBJ2-4; D is uncertain. Germline V lookup: CDR1 DFQATT, CDR2 SNEGSKA (reference sequence). The CDR3 is 14 amino acids. CDR3 in amino acids: CSLQGYRAKNIQYF. As DNA, the CDR3 is TGCAGCCTGCAAGGGTACCGGGCCAAAAACATTCAGTACTTC.

The table lists this clonotype with a few counts. The V gene is TRBV5-6, the J gene TRBJ2-2; D tentatively reads TRBD1 or TRBD2 (5 bases each). The length of the CDR3 is 15 residues. V gave up 3 bases and J gave up 0 bases, with 9 bases separating them. Germline CDR1 SGHDT, CDR2 YYEEEE. The CDR3 DNA follows: TGTGCCAGCAGCTGGGGCGGGTCGAACACCGGGGAGCTGTTTTTT. Amino acids: CASSWGGSNTGELFF. The variable domain in full, with the rest retrieved from reference TRBV5-6 and TRBJ2-2, is DAGVTQSPTHLIKTRGQQVTLRCSPKSGHDTVSWYQQALGQGPQFIFQYYEEEERQRGNFPDRFSGHQFPNYSSELNVNALLLGDSALYLCASSWGGSNTGELFFGEGSRLTVL.

The sample holds many counts of this clonotype. This chain connects TRBV7-9 to TRBJ2-3; D perhaps matches TRBD1 (6 bases). Germline assignment: CDR1 SEHNR and CDR2 FQNEAQ (reference sequence). Trimming removed 5 bases from V and 14 bases from J, with 20 bases in between. The CDR3 spans 13 residues. CDR3 sequence (DNA): TGTGCCAGCAGCCCGGGACAAACCTTATACGCGTATTTT. This gives the protein CASSPGQTLYAYF.

The rearrangement uses TRBV3-1 and TRBJ2-1; 10 nucleotides agree with TRBD2. Germline V gene lookup returns CDR1 LGHDT and CDR2 YNNKEL (reference sequence). The V gene end was trimmed by 1 base and the J gene end by 7 bases; junction bases not matched to a gene: 7. The CDR3 runs 16 residues. The CDR3 loop is CASSQAIAGGRNEQFF. CDR3 coding DNA: TGTGCCAGCAGCCAAGCAATAGCGGGAGGAAGGAATGAGCAGTTCTTC.

The chain has TRBV3-1 and TRBJ2-1; no definite D call. Per the germline V gene, CDR1 is LGHDT and CDR2 is YNNKEL (reference sequence). Deletions cut 4 bases from V and 13 bases from J, with 20 bases between. This CDR3 is 14 amino acids long. CDR3 coding DNA: TGTGCCAGCAGCCCCCCAGGAACTCGAGAGACCCAGTTCTTC. Protein: CASSPPGTRETQFF.

This clonotype was picked up many times. A read error is possible here, since a much larger clone lies one base away. The genes are TRBV2 and TRBJ2-5, with a possible D match to TRBD2 (5 bases). Trimming removed 11 bases from V and 11 bases from J, with 24 bases in between. Germline CDR1 SNHLY, CDR2 FYNNEI. The CDR3 is 13 residues long. CDR3 DNA: TGTGCCGCCGCGGGTAGGGTCTACAATGAGCAGTACTTC. Translating gives CAAAGRVYNEQYF.

A few counts support this clonotype. The chain combines TRBV6-5 with TRBJ1-6; no reliable D call. Germline V gene sequence: CDR1 MNHEY, CDR2 SVGAGI. The V and J ends lost 6 bases and 0 bases respectively, with 12 bases between them. This CDR3 is built from 16 residues. The CDR3 nucleotides read TGTGCCAGCAGATTCAGACAACGCTCCTATAATTCACCCCTCCACTTT. It yields the protein CASRFRQRSYNSPLHF.

The table lists this clonotype with a few counts. The junction differs from germline at one of its ends, possibly a read error. This chain links TRBV5-1 with TRBJ1-1, with 8 bases lining up with TRBD1. Germline assignment: CDR1 SGHRS and CDR2 YFSETQ. The CDR3 contains 13 residues. The CDR3 sequence is CASSQQGDTEAFF. CDR3 sequence (DNA): TGTGCCAGCAGTCAACAGGGGGACACTGAAGCTTTCTTT.

The CDR3 region is CSAKPRQGGNEKLFF. The CDR3 coding sequence is TGCAGTGCCAAACCCCGACAGGGGGGTAATGAAAAACTGTTTTTT. The genes are TRBV20-1 and TRBJ1-4; TRBD1 matches at 9 bases. Germline CDR1 reads DFQATT; CDR2 reads SNEGSKA (reference sequence). Trimming cost V 6 bases and J 4 bases; bases outside gene matches: 9. This CDR3 contains 15 residues.

This chain connects TRBV5-1 to TRBJ2-7, with 10 bases fitting TRBD1. The CDR3 sequence is 15 residues long. Germline-derived CDR1 and CDR2 are SGHRS and YFSETQ. V shed 3 bases and J 7 bases; nucleotides not matched to a gene: 10. The CDR3 loop is CASSSGTGAYNEQYF. DNA of the CDR3: TGCGCCAGCAGCTCCGGGACAGGGGCCTACAATGAGCAGTACTTC.

J is TRBJ2-3 and V is TRBV6-1; no clear D. Germline-derived CDR1 and CDR2 are MNHNS and SASEGT. The CDR3 has 12 amino acids. V dropped 6 bases and J dropped 14 bases, with 18 bases sitting between them. CDR3 in DNA: TGTGCCAGCAGCGTAAAACACAGATACGCGTATTTT. Translation gives CASSVKHRYAYF.

This clonotype was recorded a few times. Sequence at one end of the junction differs from germline and may be a read error. V is TRBV20-1 and J is TRBJ1-5, with 8 positions matching TRBD1. Germline CDR1 is DFQATT and CDR2 is SNEGSKA (reference sequence). This CDR3 has 15 residues. CDR3 amino acids: CSAGDRGGSNQPQHF. For the CDR3, the DNA is TGTAGTGCTGGCGACAGGGGTGGGAGCAATCAGCCCCAGCATTTT.